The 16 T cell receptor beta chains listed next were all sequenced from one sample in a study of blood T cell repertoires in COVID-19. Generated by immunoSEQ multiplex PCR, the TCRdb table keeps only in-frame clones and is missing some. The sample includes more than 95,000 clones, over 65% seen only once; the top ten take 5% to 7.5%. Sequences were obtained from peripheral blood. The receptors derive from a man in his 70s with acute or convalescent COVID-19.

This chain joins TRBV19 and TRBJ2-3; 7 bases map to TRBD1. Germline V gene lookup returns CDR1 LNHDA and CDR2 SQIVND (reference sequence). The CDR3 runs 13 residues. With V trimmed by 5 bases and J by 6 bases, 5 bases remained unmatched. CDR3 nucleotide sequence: TGTGCCAGTAGTGCCACACAGGGGGATACGCAGTATTTT. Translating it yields CASSATQGDTQYF.

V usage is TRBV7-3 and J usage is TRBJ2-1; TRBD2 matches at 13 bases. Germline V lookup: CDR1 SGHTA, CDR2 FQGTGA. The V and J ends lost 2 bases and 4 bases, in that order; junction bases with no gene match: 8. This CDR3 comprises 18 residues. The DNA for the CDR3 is TGTGCCAGCAGCTTACACGGTACTAGCGGGAGGGGGTACAATGAGCAGTTCTTC. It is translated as CASSLHGTSGRGYNEQFF. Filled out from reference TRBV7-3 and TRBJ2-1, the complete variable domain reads GAGVSQTPSNKVTEKGKYVELRCDPISGHTALYWYRQSLGQGPEFLIYFQGTGAADDSGLPNDRFFAVRPEGSVSTLKIQRTERGDSAVYLCASSLHGTSGRGYNEQFFGPGTRLTVL.

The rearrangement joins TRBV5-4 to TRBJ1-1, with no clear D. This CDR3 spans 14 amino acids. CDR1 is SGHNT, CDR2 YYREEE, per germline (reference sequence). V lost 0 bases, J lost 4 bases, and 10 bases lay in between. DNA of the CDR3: TGTGCCAGCAGCTTGGATAACGGAGGCACTGAAGCTTTCTTT. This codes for CASSLDNGGTEAFF.

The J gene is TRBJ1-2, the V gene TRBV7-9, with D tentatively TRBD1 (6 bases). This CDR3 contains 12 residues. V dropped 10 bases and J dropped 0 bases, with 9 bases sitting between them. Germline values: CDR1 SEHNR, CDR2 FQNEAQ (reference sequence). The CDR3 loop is CATDRTNYGYTF. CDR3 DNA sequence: TGTGCCACAGACAGGACTAACTATGGCTACACCTTC.

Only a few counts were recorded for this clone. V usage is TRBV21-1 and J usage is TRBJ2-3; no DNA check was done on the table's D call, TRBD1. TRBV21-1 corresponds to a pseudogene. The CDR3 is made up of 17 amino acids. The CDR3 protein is CASSLQRGTGGEDTQYF. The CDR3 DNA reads TGTGCCAGCAGCCTTCAGCGAGGGACAGGAGGGGAAGATACGCAGTATTTT.

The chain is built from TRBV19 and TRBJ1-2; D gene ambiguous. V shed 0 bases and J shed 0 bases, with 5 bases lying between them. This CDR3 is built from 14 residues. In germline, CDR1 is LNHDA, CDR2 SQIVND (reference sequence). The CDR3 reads CASSIDLSNYGYTF. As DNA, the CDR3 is TGTGCCAGTAGTATAGATCTGTCTAACTATGGCTACACCTTC.

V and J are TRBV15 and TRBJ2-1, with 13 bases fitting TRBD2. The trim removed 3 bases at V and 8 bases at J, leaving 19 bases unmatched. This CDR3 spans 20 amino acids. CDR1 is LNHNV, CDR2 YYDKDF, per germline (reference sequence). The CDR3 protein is CATSRELAGGPIPPWDEQFF. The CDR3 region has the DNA TGTGCCACCAGCAGGGAACTAGCGGGGGGGCCCATCCCCCCTTGGGATGAGCAGTTCTTC.

The CDR3 loop reads CASSPATGFVYGYTF. CDR3 nucleotide sequence: TGTGCCAGCAGCCCTGCGACAGGGTTTGTCTATGGCTACACCTTC. The chain combines TRBV7-2 with TRBJ1-2; 7 positions match TRBD1. Germline CDR1 and CDR2: SGHTA and FQGNSA. This CDR3 is built from 15 residues. V trimming: 5 bases; J trimming: 4 bases; junction bases outside the gene matches: 10.

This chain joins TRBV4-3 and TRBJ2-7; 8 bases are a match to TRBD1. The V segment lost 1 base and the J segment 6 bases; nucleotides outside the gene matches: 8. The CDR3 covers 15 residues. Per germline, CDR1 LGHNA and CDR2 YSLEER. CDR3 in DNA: TGCGCCAGCAGCCAAGGGCAGGGGGCGTCGTTCGAGCAGTACTTC. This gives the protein CASSQGQGASFEQYF.

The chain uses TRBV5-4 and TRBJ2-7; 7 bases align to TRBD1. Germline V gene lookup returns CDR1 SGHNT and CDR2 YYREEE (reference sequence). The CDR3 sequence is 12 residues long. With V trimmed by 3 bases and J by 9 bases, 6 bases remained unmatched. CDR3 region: CASSYDRETQYF. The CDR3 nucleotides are TGTGCCAGCAGCTACGACAGGGAAACGCAGTACTTC.

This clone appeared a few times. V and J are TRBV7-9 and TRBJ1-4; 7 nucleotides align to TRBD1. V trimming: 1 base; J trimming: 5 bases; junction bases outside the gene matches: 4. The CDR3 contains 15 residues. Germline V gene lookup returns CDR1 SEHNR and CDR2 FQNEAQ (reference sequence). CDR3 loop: CASSLVFRGNEKLFF. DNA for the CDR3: TGTGCCAGCAGCTTAGTATTCAGGGGGAATGAAAAACTGTTTTTT.

The CDR3 spells CASSLGTGSSYEQYF. CDR3 nucleotides: TGCGCCAGCAGCTTGGGGACAGGGTCCTCCTACGAGCAGTACTTC. The rearrangement uses TRBV5-1 and TRBJ2-7; 8 bases align to TRBD1. Germline lookup yields CDR1 SGHRS and CDR2 YFSETQ. Trimming took 0 bases from V and 0 from J; bases not matched to a gene: 2. The CDR3 is 15 residues long.

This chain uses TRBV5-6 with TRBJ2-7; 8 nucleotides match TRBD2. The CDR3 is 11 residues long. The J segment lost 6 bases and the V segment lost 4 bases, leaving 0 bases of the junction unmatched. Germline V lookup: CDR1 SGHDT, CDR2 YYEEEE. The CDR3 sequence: CASSRGGEQYF. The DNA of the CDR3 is TGTGCCAGCAGCCGGGGGGGCGAGCAGTACTTC.

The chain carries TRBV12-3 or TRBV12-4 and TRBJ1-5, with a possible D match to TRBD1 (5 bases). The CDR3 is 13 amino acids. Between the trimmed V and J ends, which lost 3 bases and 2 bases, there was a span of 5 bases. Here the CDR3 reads CASSLTGNQPQHF. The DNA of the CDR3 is TGTGCCAGCAGTTTGACAGGCAATCAGCCCCAGCATTTT.

DNA for the CDR3: TGCGCCAGCAGCTTGGTAGGTAGCGGGGTCGACAATGAGCAGTTCTTC. Residues: CASSLVGSGVDNEQFF. This chain links TRBV5-1 with TRBJ2-1, with 8 bases aligning to TRBD2. The J segment lost 5 bases and the V segment lost 0 bases, leaving 7 bases of the junction unmatched. There are 16 residues in the CDR3. The germline V gene encodes CDR1 SGHRS and CDR2 YFSETQ.

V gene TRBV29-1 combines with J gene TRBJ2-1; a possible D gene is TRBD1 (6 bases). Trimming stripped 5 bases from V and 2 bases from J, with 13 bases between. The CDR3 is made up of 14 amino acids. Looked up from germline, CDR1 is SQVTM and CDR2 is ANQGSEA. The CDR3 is CSVLQGGPYNEQFF. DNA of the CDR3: TGCAGCGTTCTACAGGGTGGACCCTACAATGAGCAGTTCTTC.